This T cell receptor (beta chain) comes out of a study of T cell responses to AZD1222 COVID-19 vaccine. General study points: Baseline seropositivity occurred in only six or seven AZD1222 recipients.

Data came from immunoSEQ multiplex PCR; TCRdb stores just in-frame clones and leaves some out. The sample holds approximately 140,000 clones, around 90% seen once. Regarding this clone: Its target is not known.

This sample comprised peripheral blood, obtained 28 days after the second AZD1222 dose. This receptor was identified in an adult who received the AZD1222 COVID-19 vaccine.

CDR3 nucleotides: TGTGCCAGCAGCGTAGTATCTAGGGTTGAGCAGTTCTTC. Translation: CASSVVSRVEQFF. The chain employs TRBV9 and TRBJ2-1; D uncertain. The V end lost 0 bases, the J end lost 9 bases, and 10 bases lay between the germline ends. CDR3 size: 13 residues. Germline values: CDR1 SGDLS, CDR2 YYNGEE. Looking up the rest from reference TRBV9 and TRBJ2-1 gives the full variable domain: DSGVTQTPKHLITATGQRVTLRCSPRSGDLSVYWYQQSLDQGLQFLIQYYNGEERAKGNILERFSAQQFPDLHSELNLSSLELGDSALYFCASSVVSRVEQFFGPGTRLTVL.